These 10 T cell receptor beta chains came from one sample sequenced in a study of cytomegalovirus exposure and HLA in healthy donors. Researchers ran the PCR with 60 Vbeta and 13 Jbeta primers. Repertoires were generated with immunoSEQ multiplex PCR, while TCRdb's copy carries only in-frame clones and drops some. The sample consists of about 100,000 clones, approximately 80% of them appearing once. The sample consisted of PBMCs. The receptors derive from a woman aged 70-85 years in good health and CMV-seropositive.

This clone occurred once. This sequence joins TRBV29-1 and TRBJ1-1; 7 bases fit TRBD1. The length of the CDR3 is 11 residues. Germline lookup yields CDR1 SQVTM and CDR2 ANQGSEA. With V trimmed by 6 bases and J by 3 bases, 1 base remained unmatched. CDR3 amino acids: CSVGQYTEAFF. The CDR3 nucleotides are TGCAGCGTGGGACAGTACACTGAAGCTTTCTTT.

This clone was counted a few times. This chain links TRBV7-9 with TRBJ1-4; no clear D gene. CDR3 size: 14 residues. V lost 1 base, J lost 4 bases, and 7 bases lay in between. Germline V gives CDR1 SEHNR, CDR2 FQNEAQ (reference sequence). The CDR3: CASSLGPINEKLFF. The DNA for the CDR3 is TGTGCCAGCAGCTTAGGGCCGATTAATGAAAAACTGTTTTTT.

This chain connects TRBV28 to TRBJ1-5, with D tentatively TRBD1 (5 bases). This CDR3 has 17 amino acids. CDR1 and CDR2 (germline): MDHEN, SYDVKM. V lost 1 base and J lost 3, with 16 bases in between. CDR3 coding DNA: TGTGCCAGCAGTTTATTTAGGGACTCTCAAGTCAATCAGCCCCAGCATTTT. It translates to CASSLFRDSQVNQPQHF.

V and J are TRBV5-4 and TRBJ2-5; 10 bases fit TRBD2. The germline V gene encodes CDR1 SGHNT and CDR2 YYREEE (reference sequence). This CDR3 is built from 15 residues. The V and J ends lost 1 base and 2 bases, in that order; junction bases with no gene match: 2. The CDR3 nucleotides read TGTGCCAGCAGCTTGACTAGCGGGAAGCAAGAGACCCAGTACTTC. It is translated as CASSLTSGKQETQYF.

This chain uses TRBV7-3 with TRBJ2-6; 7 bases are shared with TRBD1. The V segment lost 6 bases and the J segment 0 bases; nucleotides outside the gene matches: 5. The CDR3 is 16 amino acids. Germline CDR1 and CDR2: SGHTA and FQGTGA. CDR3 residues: CASSLSGGSGANVLTF. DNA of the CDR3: TGTGCCAGCAGTTTATCAGGGGGCTCTGGGGCCAACGTCCTGACTTTC.

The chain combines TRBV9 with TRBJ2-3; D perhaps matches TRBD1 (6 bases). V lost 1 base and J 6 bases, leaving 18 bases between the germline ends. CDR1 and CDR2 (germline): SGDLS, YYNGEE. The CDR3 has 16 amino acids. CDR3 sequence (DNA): TGTGCCAGCAGCGTACGCCCACAGGGATCCCATGATACGCAGTATTTT. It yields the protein CASSVRPQGSHDTQYF.

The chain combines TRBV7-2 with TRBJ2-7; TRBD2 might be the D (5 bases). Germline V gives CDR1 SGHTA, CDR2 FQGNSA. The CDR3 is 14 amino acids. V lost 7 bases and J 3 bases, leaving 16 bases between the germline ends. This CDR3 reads CASTRAELGYEQYF. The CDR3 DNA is TGTGCCAGCACCCGAGCGGAGCTTGGCTACGAGCAGTACTTC.

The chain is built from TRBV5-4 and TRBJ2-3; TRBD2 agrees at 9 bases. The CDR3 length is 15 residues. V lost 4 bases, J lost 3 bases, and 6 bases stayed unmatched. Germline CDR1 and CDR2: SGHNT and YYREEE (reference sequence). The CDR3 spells CASSPGTSTTDTQYF. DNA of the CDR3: TGTGCCAGCAGCCCGGGGACTAGCACTACAGATACGCAGTATTTT.

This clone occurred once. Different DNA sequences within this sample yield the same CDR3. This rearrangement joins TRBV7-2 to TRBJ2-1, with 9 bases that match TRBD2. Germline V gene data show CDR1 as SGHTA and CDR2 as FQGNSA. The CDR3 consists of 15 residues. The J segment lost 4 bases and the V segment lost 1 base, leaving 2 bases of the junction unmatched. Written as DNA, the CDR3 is TGTGCCAGCAGCTTAGGAGCGGGAGGTTACAATGAGCAGTTCTTC. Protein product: CASSLGAGGYNEQFF. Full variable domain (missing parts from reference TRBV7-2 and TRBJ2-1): GAGVSQSPSNKVTEKGKDVELRCDPISGHTALYWYRQSLGQGLEFLIYFQGNSAPDKSGLPSDRFSAERTGGSVSTLTIQRTQQEDSAVYLCASSLGAGGYNEQFFGPGTRLTVL.

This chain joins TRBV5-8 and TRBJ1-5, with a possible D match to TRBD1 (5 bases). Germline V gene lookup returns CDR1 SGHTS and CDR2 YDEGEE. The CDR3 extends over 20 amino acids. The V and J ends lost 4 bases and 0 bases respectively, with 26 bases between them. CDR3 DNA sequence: TGTGCCAGCAGCCGGCGGGGGGTTCACTTCCCGATTTATAGCAATCAGCCCCAGCATTTT. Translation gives CASSRRGVHFPIYSNQPQHF.